This T cell receptor (beta chain) was profiled in a study of blood T cell repertoires in COVID-19. The V end lost 3 bases, the J end lost 6 bases, and 15 bases lay between the germline ends. The CDR3 spans 14 residues. CDR1 and CDR2 (germline): LNHDA, SQIVND (reference sequence). Participants were aged about 18 to 90 years from roughly 26 US areas. Clones were read by immunoSEQ multiplex PCR, and TCRdb kept only the in-frame ones, dropping some. There are 270,000 or so clones in the sample; 85% to 95% occur only once, and around 2.8% lies in the top ten. This chain links TRBV19 with TRBJ2-7; tentative D call: TRBD1 (5 bases). The sequence came from a man aged 35 to 55 who had been exposed to COVID-19. Material: PBMCs or T cells enriched from blood (not recorded which). The CDR3 coding sequence is TGTGCCAGTAGTATTGGCACAGGACCGGTCGAGCAGTACTTC. Translation: CASSIGTGPVEQYF.